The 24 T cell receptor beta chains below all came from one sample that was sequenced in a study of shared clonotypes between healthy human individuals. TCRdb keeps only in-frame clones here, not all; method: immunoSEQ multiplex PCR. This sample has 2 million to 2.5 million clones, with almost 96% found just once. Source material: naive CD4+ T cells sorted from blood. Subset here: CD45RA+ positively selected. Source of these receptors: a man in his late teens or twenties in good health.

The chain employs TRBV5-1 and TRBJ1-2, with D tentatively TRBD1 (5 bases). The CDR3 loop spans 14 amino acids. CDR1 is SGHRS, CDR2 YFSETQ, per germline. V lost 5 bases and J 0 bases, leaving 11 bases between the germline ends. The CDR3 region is CASSEGLANYGYTF. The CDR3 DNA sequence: TGCGCCAGCAGTGAGGGGTTAGCTAACTATGGCTACACCTTC.

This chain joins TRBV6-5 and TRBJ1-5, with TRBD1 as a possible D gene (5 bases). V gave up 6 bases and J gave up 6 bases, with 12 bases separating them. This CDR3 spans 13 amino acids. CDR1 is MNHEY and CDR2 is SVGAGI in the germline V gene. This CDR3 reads CASRRGPSQPQHF. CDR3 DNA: TGTGCCAGCAGGCGGGGCCCCAGTCAGCCCCAGCATTTT.

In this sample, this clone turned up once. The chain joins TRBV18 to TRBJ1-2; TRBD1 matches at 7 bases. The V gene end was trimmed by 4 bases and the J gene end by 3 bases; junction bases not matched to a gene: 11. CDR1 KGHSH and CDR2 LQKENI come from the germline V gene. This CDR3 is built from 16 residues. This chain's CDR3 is CASSRRQGSLDYGYTF. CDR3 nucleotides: TGTGCCAGCTCACGGAGACAGGGAAGCTTGGACTATGGCTACACCTTC.

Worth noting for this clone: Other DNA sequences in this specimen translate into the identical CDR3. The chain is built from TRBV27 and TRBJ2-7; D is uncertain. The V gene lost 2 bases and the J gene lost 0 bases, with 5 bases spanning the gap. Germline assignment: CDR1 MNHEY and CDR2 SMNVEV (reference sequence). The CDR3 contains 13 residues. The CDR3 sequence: CASSLARSYEQYF. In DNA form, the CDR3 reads TGTGCCAGCAGTTTAGCGCGCTCCTACGAGCAGTACTTC.

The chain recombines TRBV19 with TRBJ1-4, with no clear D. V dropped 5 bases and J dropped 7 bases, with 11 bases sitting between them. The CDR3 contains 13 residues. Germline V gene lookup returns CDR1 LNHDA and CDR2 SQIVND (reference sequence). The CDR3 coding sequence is TGTGCCAGTAGTGTTCGTGGGGTTGAAAAACTGTTTTTT. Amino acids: CASSVRGVEKLFF.

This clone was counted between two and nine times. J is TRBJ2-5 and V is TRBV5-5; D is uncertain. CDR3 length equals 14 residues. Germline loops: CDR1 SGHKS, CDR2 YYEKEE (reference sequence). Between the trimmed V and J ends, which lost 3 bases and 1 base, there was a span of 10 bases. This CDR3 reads CASSYVVSQETQYF. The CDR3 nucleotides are TGTGCCAGCAGCTACGTCGTTTCCCAAGAGACCCAGTACTTC. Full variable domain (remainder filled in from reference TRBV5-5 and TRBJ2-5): DAGVTQSPTHLIKTRGQQVTLRCSPISGHKSVSWYQQVLGQGPQFIFQYYEKEERGRGNFPDRFSARQFPNYSSELNVNALLLGDSALYLCASSYVVSQETQYFGPGTRLLVL.

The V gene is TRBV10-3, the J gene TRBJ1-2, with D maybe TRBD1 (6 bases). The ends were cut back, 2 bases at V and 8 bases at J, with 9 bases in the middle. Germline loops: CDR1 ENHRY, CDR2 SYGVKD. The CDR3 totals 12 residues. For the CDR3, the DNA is TGTGCCATCAGTGAGACCCAGGGGGGCTACACCTTC. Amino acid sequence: CAISETQGGYTF.

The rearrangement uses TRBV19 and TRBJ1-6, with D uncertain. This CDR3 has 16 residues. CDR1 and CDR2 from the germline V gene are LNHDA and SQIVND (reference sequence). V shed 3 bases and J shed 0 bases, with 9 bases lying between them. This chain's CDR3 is CASSMEGSSYNSPLHF. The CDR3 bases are TGTGCCAGTAGTATGGAGGGCAGCTCCTATAATTCACCCCTCCACTTT.

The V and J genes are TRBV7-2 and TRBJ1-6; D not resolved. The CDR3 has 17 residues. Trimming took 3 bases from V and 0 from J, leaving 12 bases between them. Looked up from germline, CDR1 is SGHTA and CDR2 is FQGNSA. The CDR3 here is CASSFALGSSYNSPLHF. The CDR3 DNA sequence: TGTGCCAGCAGCTTTGCGCTCGGGAGCTCCTATAATTCACCCCTCCACTTT.

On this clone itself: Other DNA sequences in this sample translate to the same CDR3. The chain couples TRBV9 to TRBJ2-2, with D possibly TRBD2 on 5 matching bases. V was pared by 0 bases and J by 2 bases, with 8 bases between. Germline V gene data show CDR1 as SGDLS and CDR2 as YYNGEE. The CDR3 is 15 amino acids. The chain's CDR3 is CASSVGAVNTGELFF. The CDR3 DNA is TGTGCCAGCAGCGTAGGAGCGGTTAACACCGGGGAGCTGTTTTTT.

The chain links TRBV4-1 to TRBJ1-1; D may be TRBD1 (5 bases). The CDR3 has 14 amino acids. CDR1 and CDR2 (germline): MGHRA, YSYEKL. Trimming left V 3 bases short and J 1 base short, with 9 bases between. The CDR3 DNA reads TGCGCCAGCAGCCACGGACATCCGAACACTGAAGCTTTCTTT. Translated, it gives CASSHGHPNTEAFF.

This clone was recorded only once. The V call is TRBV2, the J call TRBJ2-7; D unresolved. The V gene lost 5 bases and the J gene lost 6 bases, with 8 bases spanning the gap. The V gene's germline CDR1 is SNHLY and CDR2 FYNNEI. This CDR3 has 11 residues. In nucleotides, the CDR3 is TGTGCCAGCAGTTTTAGACTCGAGCAGTACTTC. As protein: CASSFRLEQYF.

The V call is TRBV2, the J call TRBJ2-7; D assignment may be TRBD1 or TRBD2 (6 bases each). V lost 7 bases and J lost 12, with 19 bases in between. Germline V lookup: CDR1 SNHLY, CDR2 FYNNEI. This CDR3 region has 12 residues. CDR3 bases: TGTGCCAGCACCCTAAGGGGGGCGCGGCTGTACTTC. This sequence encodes CASTLRGARLYF.

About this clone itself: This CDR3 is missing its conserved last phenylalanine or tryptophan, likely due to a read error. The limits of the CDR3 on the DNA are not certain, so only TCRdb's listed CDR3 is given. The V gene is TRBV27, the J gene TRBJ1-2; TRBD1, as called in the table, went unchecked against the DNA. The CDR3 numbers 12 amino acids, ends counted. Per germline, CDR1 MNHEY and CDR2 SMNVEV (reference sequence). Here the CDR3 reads CASSSQGAPMSI.

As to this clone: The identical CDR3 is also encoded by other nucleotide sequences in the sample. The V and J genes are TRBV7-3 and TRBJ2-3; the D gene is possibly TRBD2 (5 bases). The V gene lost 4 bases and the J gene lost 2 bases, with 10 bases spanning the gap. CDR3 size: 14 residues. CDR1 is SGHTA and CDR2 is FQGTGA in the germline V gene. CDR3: CASSSGLPTDTQYF. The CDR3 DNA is TGTGCCAGCAGCTCAGGACTTCCCACAGATACGCAGTATTTT.

The CDR3 sequence: CASSLDILAAHIQYF. Here the CDR3 DNA reads TGTGCCAGCAGCTTAGATATCCTAGCGGCCCACATTCAGTACTTC. The chain has TRBV11-2 and TRBJ2-4; 7 nucleotides line up with TRBD2. The length of the CDR3 is 15 residues. The germline V gene has CDR1 SGHAT and CDR2 FQNNGV. The V gene end was trimmed by 0 bases and the J gene end by 8 bases; junction bases not matched to a gene: 7.

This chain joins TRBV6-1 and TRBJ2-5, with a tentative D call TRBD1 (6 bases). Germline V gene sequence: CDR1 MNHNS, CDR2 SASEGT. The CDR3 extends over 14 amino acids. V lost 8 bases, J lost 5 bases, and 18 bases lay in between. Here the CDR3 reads CASHWGPLRETQYF. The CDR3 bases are TGTGCCAGCCATTGGGGGCCGCTTCGGGAGACCCAGTACTTC.

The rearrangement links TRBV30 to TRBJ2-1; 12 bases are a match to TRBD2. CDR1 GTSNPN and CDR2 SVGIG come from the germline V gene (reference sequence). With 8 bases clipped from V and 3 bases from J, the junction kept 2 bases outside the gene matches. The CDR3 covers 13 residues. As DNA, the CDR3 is TGTGCCACGACTAGCGGGGGCTACAATGAGCAGTTCTTC. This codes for CATTSGGYNEQFF.

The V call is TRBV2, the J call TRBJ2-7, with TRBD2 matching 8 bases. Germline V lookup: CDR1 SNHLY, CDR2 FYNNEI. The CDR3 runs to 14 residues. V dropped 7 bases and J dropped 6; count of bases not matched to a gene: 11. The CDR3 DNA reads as TGTGCCAGCATGATGTCGGGAGGGAGAGGCGAGCAGTACTTC. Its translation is CASMMSGGRGEQYF.

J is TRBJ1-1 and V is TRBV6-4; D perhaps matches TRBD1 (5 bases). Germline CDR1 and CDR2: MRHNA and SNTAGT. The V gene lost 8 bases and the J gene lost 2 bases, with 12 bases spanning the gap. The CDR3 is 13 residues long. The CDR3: CASRKDTNTEAFF. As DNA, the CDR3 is TGTGCCAGCCGCAAGGACACCAACACTGAAGCTTTCTTT.

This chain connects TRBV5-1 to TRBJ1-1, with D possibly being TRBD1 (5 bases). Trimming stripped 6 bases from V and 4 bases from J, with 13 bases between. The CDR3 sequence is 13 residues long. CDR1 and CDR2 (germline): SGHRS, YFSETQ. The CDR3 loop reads CASTSSGITEAFF. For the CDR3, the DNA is TGCGCCAGCACATCCTCAGGGATCACTGAAGCTTTCTTT. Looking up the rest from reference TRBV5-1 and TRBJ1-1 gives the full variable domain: KAGVTQTPRYLIKTRGQQVTLSCSPISGHRSVSWYQQTPGQGLQFLFEYFSETQRNKGNFPGRFSGRQFSNSRSEMNVSTLELGDSALYLCASTSSGITEAFFGQGTRLTVV.

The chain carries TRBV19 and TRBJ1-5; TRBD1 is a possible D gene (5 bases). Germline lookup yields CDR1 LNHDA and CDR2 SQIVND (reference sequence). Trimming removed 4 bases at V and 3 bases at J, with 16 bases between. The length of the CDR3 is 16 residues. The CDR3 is CASSTGPSIPNQPQHF. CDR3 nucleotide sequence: TGTGCCAGTAGTACGGGGCCTAGCATTCCCAATCAGCCCCAGCATTTT.

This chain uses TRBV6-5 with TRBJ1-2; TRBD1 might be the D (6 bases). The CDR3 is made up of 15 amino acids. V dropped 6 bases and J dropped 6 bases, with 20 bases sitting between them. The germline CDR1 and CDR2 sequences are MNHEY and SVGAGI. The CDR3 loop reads CASRPDTGRKDGYTF. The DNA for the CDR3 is TGTGCCAGCAGACCCGACACAGGGAGGAAGGATGGCTACACCTTC.

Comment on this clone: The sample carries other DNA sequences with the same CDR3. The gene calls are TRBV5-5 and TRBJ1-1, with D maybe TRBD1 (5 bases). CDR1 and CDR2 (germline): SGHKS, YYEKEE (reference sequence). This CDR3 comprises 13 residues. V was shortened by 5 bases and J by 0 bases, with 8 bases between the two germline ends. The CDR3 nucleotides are TGTGCCAGCAGACTGACAGTGAACACTGAAGCTTTCTTT. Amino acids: CASRLTVNTEAFF. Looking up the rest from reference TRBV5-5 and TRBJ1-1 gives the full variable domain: DAGVTQSPTHLIKTRGQQVTLRCSPISGHKSVSWYQQVLGQGPQFIFQYYEKEERGRGNFPDRFSARQFPNYSSELNVNALLLGDSALYLCASRLTVNTEAFFGQGTRLTVV.